The 24 T cell receptor beta chains presented below share a single source sample, sequenced in a study of human T cells and chemical hapten exposure. Time point here: patch test 2, 6 weeks after DPC sensitization. Treatment given: therapeutic diphenylcyclopropenone sensitization with weekly scalp DPC. One entry per CDR3 protein, called by TCRdb with MiXCR from the RACE reads. The top ten hold approximately 2.8% of the sample, which has around 99,000 distinct CDR3 sequences, more than 7% seen once. This sample comprised whole blood, obtained in connection with sensitization to the hapten diphenylcyclopropenone (DPC). All receptors come from a woman aged 40 to 50 with alopecia areata. Some clones in this sample may be carry-over from other donors' samples.

This clonotype appeared once. This may be a read error: a much more frequent sequence differs by one nucleotide. The chain is built from TRBV10-3 and TRBJ2-1; TRBD1 aligns across 8 bases. The germline gives CDR1 ENHRY, CDR2 SYGVKD. This CDR3 has 17 amino acids. The CDR3 DNA is TGTGCCATCAGTCCCCGTCCGACAGGGGTCGAGGGTAATGAGCAGTCCTTC. It translates to CAISPRPTGVEGNEQSF.

V gene TRBV12-3 or TRBV12-4 combines with J gene TRBJ2-5; D tentatively reads TRBD1 or TRBD2 (5 bases each). This CDR3 comprises 18 residues. The V end lost 2 bases, the J end lost 3 bases, and 22 bases lay between the germline ends. In nucleotides, the CDR3 is TGTGCCAGCAGTTTAAACCCCGGGGCAGTTGTTCGGAAAGAGACCCAGTACTTC. Residues: CASSLNPGAVVRKETQYF.

The rearrangement joins TRBV7-2 to TRBJ2-3; 10 nucleotides match TRBD2. After removal of 2 bases from V and 0 bases from J, the junction contained 11 bases not matched to a gene. The CDR3 is 19 residues long. Germline V gives CDR1 SGHTA, CDR2 FQGNSA. CDR3 region: CASSLTGLAGVTSTDTQYF. CDR3 bases: TGTGCCAGCAGCTTAACGGGGCTAGCGGGGGTAACTAGCACAGATACGCAGTATTTT.

The V call is TRBV5-1, the J call TRBJ2-7; possibly TRBD2 for D (5 bases). This CDR3 contains 17 residues. CDR1 is SGHRS and CDR2 is YFSETQ in the germline V gene. Trimming stripped 0 bases from V and 7 bases from J, with 23 bases between. The DNA of the CDR3 is TGCGCCAGCAGCTTGGGCTTGCTAGGACGCCGGTCGGGAGAGCAGTACTTC. This gives the protein CASSLGLLGRRSGEQYF.

This clonotype was recorded a few times. The chain recombines TRBV12-2 with TRBJ1-4; TRBD1, the D gene given by the table, was not confirmed from the DNA. TRBV12-2 is assigned pseudogene status. The CDR3 totals 17 residues. CDR3 amino acids: CASRFRDRDLTNEKLFF. DNA of the CDR3: TGTGCAAGTCGCTTCCGGGACAGGGATTTAACTAATGAAAAACTGTTTTTT.

This clonotype was recorded at least ten times. The V gene is TRBV6-5, the J gene TRBJ1-6; D might be TRBD1 (6 bases). This CDR3 spans 17 amino acids. Germline lookup yields CDR1 MNHEY and CDR2 SVGAGI. V dropped 5 bases and J dropped 4 bases, with 18 bases sitting between them. In nucleotides, the CDR3 is TGTGCCAGCAGTCCTCCGGGGGCAACAGATTATAATTCACCCCTCCACTTT. As protein: CASSPPGATDYNSPLHF.

This clonotype was seen a few times. This sequence joins TRBV4-3 and TRBJ1-5; D might be TRBD1 (5 bases). This CDR3 contains 14 residues. The germline V and J ends were trimmed by 0 bases and 7 bases, with 10 bases remaining between them. Germline CDR1 and CDR2: LGHNA and YSLEER. The CDR3 region is CASSQDWGWQPQHF. The DNA for the CDR3 is TGCGCCAGCAGCCAAGATTGGGGGTGGCAGCCCCAGCATTTT.

This clonotype was seen more than once but under ten times. V usage is TRBV6-5 and J usage is TRBJ1-1; 8 nucleotides align to TRBD1. V lost 7 bases, J lost 4 bases, and 5 bases stayed unmatched. Per germline, CDR1 MNHEY and CDR2 SVGAGI. This CDR3 has 13 amino acids. The DNA for the CDR3 is TGTGCCAGCAACAGGGGGGGCCGCACTGAAGCTTTCTTT. It encodes CASNRGGRTEAFF.

This clonotype was observed a handful of times. The chain combines TRBV7-2 with TRBJ2-5; perhaps TRBD1 as D (7 bases). Germline V gene data show CDR1 as SGHTA and CDR2 as FQGNSA. The CDR3 sequence is 15 residues long. Trimming removed 4 bases from V and 4 bases from J, with 16 bases in between. CDR3: CASSSLSGGGETQYF. The CDR3 nucleotides read TGTGCCAGCAGCTCCCTCTCAGGGGGAGGAGAGACCCAGTACTTC.

This clonotype was counted a single time. A junction end diverges from the germline sequence, so it may reflect a read error. This chain links TRBV6-2 or TRBV6-3 with TRBJ2-5; D is possibly TRBD1 (5 bases). Germline CDR1 MNHEY, CDR2 SVGEGT. This CDR3 spans 16 amino acids. CDR3 nucleotide sequence: TGTGCCAGCAGTTACACGCGTAAAGGACAACAAGAGACCCTGTACTTC. This translates into CASSYTRKGQQETLYF.

Ten or more counts support this clonotype. V and J are TRBV5-4 and TRBJ2-2; D ambiguous. V shed 6 bases and J shed 0 bases, with 9 bases lying between them. This CDR3 spans 14 amino acids. Germline V gene data show CDR1 as SGHNT and CDR2 as YYREEE (reference sequence). The CDR3 sequence is CASNPFSNTGELFF. The CDR3 coding sequence is TGTGCCAGCAACCCATTCTCGAACACCGGGGAGCTGTTTTTT.

This clonotype appeared many times. V and J are TRBV12-3 or TRBV12-4 and TRBJ1-6, with D hard to call. The CDR3 is 17 amino acids. V dropped 5 bases and J dropped 2 bases, with 16 bases sitting between them. The CDR3 spells CASSPRFTGAYNSPLHF. The CDR3 nucleotides read TGTGCCAGCAGTCCTAGATTTACTGGGGCCTATAATTCACCCCTCCACTTT.

This clonotype was observed many times. V and J are TRBV19 and TRBJ2-1; D call uncertain. The CDR3 totals 13 residues. Germline loops: CDR1 LNHDA, CDR2 SQIVND (reference sequence). V was trimmed by 6 bases and J by 4 bases, leaving 10 bases between them. The CDR3, as DNA: TGTGCCAGTAGCCCCCACGGGTACAATGAGCAGTTCTTC. It specifies CASSPHGYNEQFF.

This clonotype has a count of ten or more. This rearrangement joins TRBV27 to TRBJ2-1; D uncertain. Germline V gene data show CDR1 as MNHEY and CDR2 as SMNVEV (reference sequence). The CDR3 runs 12 residues. Trimming removed 8 bases at V and 7 bases at J, with 12 bases between. CDR3 sequence reads: CASSRVGNEQFF. CDR3 in DNA: TGTGCCAGCTCCCGGGTAGGGAATGAGCAGTTCTTC.

This chain joins TRBV2 and TRBJ2-1, with D maybe TRBD2 (7 bases). V shed 8 bases and J shed 3 bases, with 14 bases lying between them. The CDR3 covers 14 residues. Per germline, CDR1 SNHLY and CDR2 FYNNEI. The CDR3 region is CASGGGVLYNEQFF. In DNA form, the CDR3 reads TGTGCCAGCGGGGGGGGCGTTCTCTACAATGAGCAGTTCTTC.

The sample holds a few counts of this clonotype. The rearrangement links TRBV11-2 to TRBJ1-6; TRBD1 matches at 9 bases. CDR1 is SGHAT, CDR2 FQNNGV, per germline. CDR3 length equals 16 residues. Unmatched junction bases numbered 2, after V lost 0 bases and J lost 5 bases. CDR3 sequence (DNA): TGTGCCAGCAGCTTAGACGGACAGGGGAATAATTCACCCCTCCACTTT. Protein sequence: CASSLDGQGNNSPLHF. The entire variable domain, with the rest obtained from reference TRBV11-2 and TRBJ1-6, is as follows: EAGVAQSPRYKIIEKRQSVAFWCNPISGHATLYWYQQILGQGPKLLIQFQNNGVVDDSQLPKDRFSAERLKGVDSTLKIQPAKLEDSAVYLCASSLDGQGNNSPLHFGNGTRLTVT.

This clonotype was seen a handful of times. This rearrangement joins TRBV29-1 to TRBJ2-7, with 13 bases matching TRBD2. The CDR3 is 14 residues long. V lost 5 bases, J lost 3 bases, and 4 bases stayed unmatched. Germline loops: CDR1 SQVTM, CDR2 ANQGSEA. The CDR3 DNA sequence: TGCAGCGTTACGGGACTAGCGGGGTTCTACGAGCAGTACTTC. Its protein product is CSVTGLAGFYEQYF.

This clonotype was counted many times. The V and J genes are TRBV13 and TRBJ1-3, with D unclear. Trimming pared 1 base from V and 0 bases from J, leaving 7 bases between. Germline V lookup: CDR1 PRHDT, CDR2 FYEKMQ (reference sequence). CDR3 size: 15 residues. The CDR3 sequence is CASSLATGSGNTIYF. In DNA, the CDR3 is TGTGCCAGCAGCTTAGCGACCGGCTCTGGAAACACCATATATTTT.

As regards this clonotype: Germline and junction disagree at one end, which may indicate a read error. The V gene is TRBV7-2, the J gene TRBJ2-3; weak D call: TRBD1 (5 bases). Germline V gene data show CDR1 as SGHTA and CDR2 as FQGNSA. The CDR3 has 14 residues. CDR3 in DNA: TGTGCCAACAGCTCCCCGGTGGGGCTTGATACGCAGTATTTT. Protein product: CANSSPVGLDTQYF.

The sample holds a few counts of this clonotype. The V gene is TRBV5-4, the J gene TRBJ2-4; 8 nucleotides agree with TRBD1. Germline V gene lookup returns CDR1 SGHNT and CDR2 YYREEE (reference sequence). The trim removed 4 bases at V and 5 bases at J, leaving 8 bases unmatched. This CDR3 is 15 amino acids long. Here the CDR3 reads CASSRWTGLENIQYF. The CDR3 nucleotides are TGTGCCAGCAGCCGATGGACAGGGCTCGAAAACATTCAGTACTTC.

This clonotype has more than one count but fewer than ten. The chain uses TRBV28 and TRBJ1-3; D unresolved. V shed 7 bases and J shed 4 bases, with 11 bases lying between them. Germline V gives CDR1 MDHEN, CDR2 SYDVKM. The CDR3 extends over 13 amino acids. CDR3 loop: CASTKPRGNTIYF. CDR3 bases: TGTGCCAGCACCAAACCCCGGGGAAACACCATATATTTT.

This clonotype was counted many times. This chain connects TRBV7-8 to TRBJ1-1; possible D gene TRBD1, 6 bases. Germline CDR1 is SGHVS and CDR2 is FQNEAQ. V dropped 4 bases and J dropped 1 base, with 16 bases sitting between them. CDR3 length: 16 amino acids. CDR3 bases: TGTGCCAGCAGCTCCCAGGGGAACACCCCGAACACTGAAGCTTTCTTT. It yields the protein CASSSQGNTPNTEAFF.

This clonotype came up many times. This chain connects TRBV4-3 to TRBJ1-1; D may be TRBD1 (5 bases). Germline V lookup: CDR1 LGHNA, CDR2 YSLEER. The CDR3 has 14 residues. V lost 3 bases and J 6 bases, leaving 14 bases between the germline ends. The CDR3 sequence is CASSQRGVGSEAFF. The CDR3 DNA is TGCGCCAGCAGCCAGAGAGGGGTTGGGTCTGAAGCTTTCTTT.

V gene TRBV24-1 combines with J gene TRBJ2-5; 8 positions match TRBD2. Germline V CDR1 and CDR2: KGHDR, SFDVKD. V trimming: 7 bases; J trimming: 1 base; junction bases outside the gene matches: 7. This CDR3 spans 15 amino acids. CDR3 in DNA: TGTGCCACCAGCCGAGCGGGGGAGCTCCAAGAGACCCAGTACTTC. Its translation is CATSRAGELQETQYF.